This section outlines one TCR beta chain sequence together with its context. Its target is not known. Every donor provided roughly 10 milliliters of peripheral blood. The CDR3 extends over 14 amino acids. Germline V CDR1 and CDR2: SGHRS, YFSETQ. V was cut by 4 bases and J by 3 bases, with 13 bases left in between. This record belongs to a study of blood T cells in healthy people across ages. Study summary: The template switching approach captured approximately one barcoded beta molecule for every two T cells.

The study, taken as a whole, reports: Naive CD4+ cells and diversity were both higher in long-lived donors than in aged donors.

A second PCR of about 6 to 11 cycles used a sample-barcoded 5' primer and a J-beta primer mix. At least 2.5 million CDR3-containing paired-end reads were obtained per sample. TCRdb reprocessed the 5' RACE reads via MiXCR and lists one record per CDR3 protein. In the table there are about 680,000 distinct CDR3 sequences, around 45% of which are singletons. The clonotype originates from a woman aged 55-69 years in good health. Sequencing was carried out using blood. The rearrangement links TRBV5-1 to TRBJ1-1, with D possibly matching TRBD1 (6 bases). CDR3 DNA sequence: TGCGCCAGCAGCCCCGCGGCAGGGGACACTGAAGCTTTCTTT. It translates to CASSPAAGDTEAFF.